Shown below are 23 T cell receptor beta chains from a single sample sequenced in a study of OX40 agonist ivuxolimab in advanced cancers. The table came from immunoSEQ multiplex PCR; TCRdb's copy has only in-frame clones and leaves some out. The table includes tens of thousands of clones, 70% to 80% detected once. Source: CD4+ or CD8+ T cells sorted from blood, taken in a trial of the OX40 agonist ivuxolimab. These receptors came from an adult with an advanced solid tumor such as melanoma, head and neck, liver or kidney cancer.

The V and J genes are TRBV11-2 and TRBJ2-7; D is possibly TRBD1 (5 bases). This CDR3 spans 13 amino acids. V was cut by 5 bases and J by 3 bases, with 11 bases left in between. Per the germline V gene, CDR1 is SGHAT and CDR2 is FQNNGV. The CDR3 here is CASSPRVLYEQYF. CDR3 sequence (DNA): TGTGCCAGCAGCCCCAGGGTTCTCTACGAGCAGTACTTC.

This clone has more than one count but fewer than ten. The chain uses TRBV18 and TRBJ1-4, with TRBD1 identical over 7 bases. This CDR3 contains 15 residues. In germline, CDR1 is KGHSH, CDR2 LQKENI. The V segment lost 3 bases and the J segment 8 bases; nucleotides outside the gene matches: 9. CDR3: CASSPQGDVTEKLFF. In DNA form, the CDR3 reads TGTGCCAGCTCACCTCAGGGGGATGTCACGGAAAAACTGTTTTTT.

This rearrangement joins TRBV6-5 to TRBJ2-7; 11 positions match TRBD2. This CDR3 contains 15 residues. CDR1 is MNHEY, CDR2 SVGAGI, per germline. The V and J ends lost 2 bases and 0 bases, in that order; junction bases with no gene match: 0. The CDR3 coding sequence is TGTGCCAGCAGTTACGGGACTAGCGGCTCCTACGAGCAGTACTTC. Its translation: CASSYGTSGSYEQYF.

The CDR3, as DNA: TGTGCCAGCAGCTTGATGCGGGCGGGTGAGCAGTTCTTC. Protein: CASSLMRAGEQFF. The chain couples TRBV5-8 to TRBJ2-1; TRBD2 might be the D (5 bases). The CDR3 spans 13 residues. Germline-derived CDR1 and CDR2 are SGHTS and YDEGEE. V was clipped by 1 base and J by 9 bases, with 11 bases between them. The complete variable domain, with remaining parts taken from reference TRBV5-8 and TRBJ2-1, reads EAGVTQSPTHLIKTRGQQATLRCSPISGHTSVYWYQQALGLGLQFLLWYDEGEERNRGNFPPRFSGRQFPNYSSELNVNALELEDSALYLCASSLMRAGEQFFGPGTRLTVL.

In nucleotides, the CDR3 is TGTGCCAGTAGTAGAGGGAGTTCCTCTTACGGGGGCTATGGCTACACCTTC. Its protein is CASSRGSSSYGGYGYTF. The gene calls are TRBV19 and TRBJ1-2; weak D call: TRBD1 (5 bases). The CDR3 consists of 17 residues. The V end was cut by 4 bases, the J end by 4 bases, with 22 bases between. Germline CDR1 LNHDA, CDR2 SQIVND (reference sequence).

This clone came up a few times. V is TRBV4-1 and J is TRBJ2-3; a possible D gene is TRBD1 (6 bases). From germline, CDR1 is MGHRA and CDR2 YSYEKL. This CDR3 has 16 residues. V was shortened by 1 base and J by 2 bases, with 13 bases between the two germline ends. CDR3 loop: CASSQVRGGNTDTQYF. In nucleotides, the CDR3 is TGCGCCAGCAGCCAAGTTCGAGGGGGAAACACAGATACGCAGTATTTT.

The chain carries TRBV2 and TRBJ1-5, with D uncertain. Between the trimmed V and J ends, which lost 3 bases and 5 bases, there was a span of 11 bases. Germline loops: CDR1 SNHLY, CDR2 FYNNEI. This CDR3 contains 14 residues. The CDR3: CASSDLGGYQPQHF. The CDR3, as DNA: TGTGCCAGCAGTGACTTGGGTGGGTATCAGCCCCAGCATTTT.

The chain links TRBV29-1 to TRBJ2-3; D gene ambiguous. CDR1 and CDR2 (germline): SQVTM, ANQGSEA. The CDR3 length is 11 residues. Trimming pared 6 bases from V and 5 bases from J, leaving 9 bases between. CDR3 loop: CSVRLRDTQYF. CDR3 nucleotide sequence: TGCAGCGTGCGACTTCGAGATACGCAGTATTTT.

J is TRBJ2-1 and V is TRBV18, with 11 bases lining up with TRBD2. J gave up 2 bases and V 3 bases, and 9 bases lay outside the gene matches. The CDR3 consists of 18 residues. CDR1 and CDR2 from the germline V gene are KGHSH and LQKENI. In DNA, the CDR3 is TGTGCCAGCTCACCTCTTCATATTAGCGGGAGGGCCTACAATGAGCAGTTCTTC. Its translation: CASSPLHISGRAYNEQFF.

This clone was recorded only once. The identical CDR3 is also encoded by other nucleotide sequences in the sample. The chain recombines TRBV19 with TRBJ2-1; D is undetermined. The CDR3 totals 13 residues. The germline V and J ends were trimmed by 3 bases and 5 bases, with 8 bases remaining between them. Germline CDR1 reads LNHDA; CDR2 reads SQIVND (reference sequence). The CDR3 bases are TGTGCCAGTAGTATCGGGCAGAACAATGAGCAGTTCTTC. It encodes CASSIGQNNEQFF.

This sequence joins TRBV6-1 and TRBJ2-1; D not certain. This CDR3 has 11 residues. Looked up from germline, CDR1 is MNHNS and CDR2 is SASEGT. V was clipped by 5 bases and J by 8 bases, with 7 bases between them. The CDR3 loop is CASSYVDEQFF. DNA for the CDR3: TGTGCCAGCAGTTACGTCGATGAGCAGTTCTTC.

The chain is built from TRBV15 and TRBJ2-6; D remains ambiguous. This CDR3 comprises 18 residues. Trimming removed 1 base at V and 1 base at J, with 14 bases between. Germline assignment: CDR1 LNHNV and CDR2 YYDKDF (reference sequence). The chain's CDR3 is CATSRGLPGTSGANVLTF. CDR3 in DNA: TGTGCCACCAGCAGAGGCCTGCCGGGTACGTCTGGGGCCAACGTCCTGACTTTC.

The chain links TRBV7-9 to TRBJ1-2; TRBD1 is a possible D gene (5 bases). The CDR3 totals 15 residues. V dropped 6 bases and J dropped 6 bases, with 20 bases sitting between them. In germline, CDR1 is SEHNR, CDR2 FQNEAQ (reference sequence). The CDR3 protein is CASRPPGGAKDGYTF. In DNA form, the CDR3 reads TGTGCCAGCAGACCGCCGGGTGGGGCCAAGGATGGCTACACCTTC.

The chain links TRBV27 to TRBJ1-1, with TRBD1 matching over 7 bases. Germline V gives CDR1 MNHEY, CDR2 SMNVEV (reference sequence). The length of the CDR3 is 11 residues. Trimming took 8 bases from V and 7 from J; bases not matched to a gene: 4. In DNA form, the CDR3 reads TGTGCCAGCGTTAGGGACAGTGAAGCTTTCTTT. Protein: CASVRDSEAFF.

The rearrangement links TRBV19 to TRBJ1-5; 10 bases fit TRBD1. Per germline, CDR1 LNHDA and CDR2 SQIVND (reference sequence). V gave up 5 bases and J gave up 8 bases; unmatched junction bases: 12. The CDR3 runs 16 residues. CDR3 coding DNA: TGTGCCAGTAGTGCGAAACCGGGACAGGGGTCGGAGCCCCAGCATTTT. It translates to CASSAKPGQGSEPQHF. Full variable domain (rest looked up from reference TRBV19 and TRBJ1-5): DGGITQSPKYLFRKEGQNVTLSCEQNLNHDAMYWYRQDPGQGLRLIYYSQIVNDFQKGDIAEGYSVSREKKESFPLTVTSAQKNPTAFYLCASSAKPGQGSEPQHFGDGTRLSIL.

The gene calls are TRBV2 and TRBJ2-7; D is possibly TRBD2 (5 bases). The ends were cut back, 8 bases at V and 6 bases at J, with 11 bases in the middle. Germline V gene sequence: CDR1 SNHLY, CDR2 FYNNEI. The CDR3 is 11 residues long. This CDR3 reads CASPLAGEQYF. The CDR3 region has the DNA TGTGCCAGCCCCCTGGCGGGCGAGCAGTACTTC.

J is TRBJ2-7 and V is TRBV11-3; perhaps TRBD1 as D (6 bases). CDR3 length: 13 amino acids. The germline V and J ends were trimmed by 5 bases and 5 bases, with 13 bases remaining between them. CDR1 is SGHNT and CDR2 is YENEEA in the germline V gene. The CDR3: CASSRDRSNEQYF. In nucleotides, the CDR3 is TGTGCCAGCAGCCGCGACAGGTCCAACGAGCAGTACTTC.

The sample holds one count of this clone. Mismatch with germline at one junction end may stem from a read error. The chain couples TRBV6-1 to TRBJ1-6; D ambiguous. This CDR3 contains 15 residues. Germline-derived CDR1 and CDR2 are MNHNS and SASEGT. The CDR3 coding sequence is TGTGCCAGCAGTGAACAGACCACTTATAATTCACCCCCCCACTTT. Its translation is CASSEQTTYNSPPHF.

The chain joins TRBV7-2 to TRBJ1-1, with a weak D call TRBD1 (6 bases). The V end lost 1 base, the J end lost 5 bases, and 14 bases lay between the germline ends. CDR3 length: 15 residues. Germline CDR1 and CDR2: SGHTA and FQGNSA. The CDR3 region is CASSLELSGATEAFF. DNA for the CDR3: TGTGCCAGCAGCTTAGAATTATCGGGGGCGACTGAAGCTTTCTTT.

The rearrangement uses TRBV28 and TRBJ2-5; TRBD1 matches 9 bases. Per the germline V gene, CDR1 is MDHEN and CDR2 is SYDVKM. The CDR3 contains 14 residues. V shed 2 bases, J shed 11 bases, and the junction held 9 bases outside the gene matches. CDR3 loop: CASSLTGTGKKQYF. The CDR3 nucleotides read TGTGCCAGCAGTTTAACCGGGACAGGGAAGAAGCAGTACTTC.

The table lists this clone with a few counts. The chain has TRBV6-5 and TRBJ2-7; 7 nucleotides line up with TRBD1. The CDR3 sequence is 14 residues long. CDR1 is MNHEY and CDR2 is SVGAGI in the germline V gene. V shed 0 bases and J 5 bases; nucleotides not matched to a gene: 4. The chain's CDR3 is CASSYSWDSNEQYF. CDR3 in DNA: TGTGCCAGCAGTTACTCGTGGGACAGCAACGAGCAGTACTTC.

This chain joins TRBV7-2 and TRBJ2-1; TRBD2 matches at 10 bases. Unmatched junction bases numbered 12, after V lost 5 bases and J lost 14 bases. The CDR3 is made up of 14 amino acids. Germline loops: CDR1 SGHTA, CDR2 FQGNSA. In DNA form, the CDR3 reads TGTGCCAGCAGCACACCTCCGGGACTAGCGTCTAAGTTCTTC. Its translation is CASSTPPGLASKFF.

The count of this clone is one. The V gene is TRBV28, the J gene TRBJ1-4; TRBD1 is a possible D gene (5 bases). This CDR3 region has 14 residues. Between the trimmed V and J ends, which lost 5 bases and 7 bases, there was a span of 14 bases. Germline V lookup: CDR1 MDHEN, CDR2 SYDVKM. CDR3 protein: CASSDRGLREKLFF. Here the CDR3 DNA reads TGTGCCAGCAGTGACAGAGGACTTCGTGAAAAACTGTTTTTT.